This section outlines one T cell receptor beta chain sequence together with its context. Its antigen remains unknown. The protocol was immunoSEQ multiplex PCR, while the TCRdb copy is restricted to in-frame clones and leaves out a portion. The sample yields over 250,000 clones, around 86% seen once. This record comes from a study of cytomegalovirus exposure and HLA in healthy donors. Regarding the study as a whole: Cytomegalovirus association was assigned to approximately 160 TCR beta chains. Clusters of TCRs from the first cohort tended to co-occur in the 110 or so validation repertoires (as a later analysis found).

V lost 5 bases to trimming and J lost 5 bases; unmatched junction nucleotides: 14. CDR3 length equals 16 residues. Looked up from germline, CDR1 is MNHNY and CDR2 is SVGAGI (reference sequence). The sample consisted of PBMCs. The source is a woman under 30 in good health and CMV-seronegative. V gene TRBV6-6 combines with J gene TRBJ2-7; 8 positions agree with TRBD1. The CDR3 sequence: CASSAPTRGRRHEQYF. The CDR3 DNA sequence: TGTGCCAGCAGTGCCCCGACCAGGGGGCGCAGGCACGAGCAGTACTTC.